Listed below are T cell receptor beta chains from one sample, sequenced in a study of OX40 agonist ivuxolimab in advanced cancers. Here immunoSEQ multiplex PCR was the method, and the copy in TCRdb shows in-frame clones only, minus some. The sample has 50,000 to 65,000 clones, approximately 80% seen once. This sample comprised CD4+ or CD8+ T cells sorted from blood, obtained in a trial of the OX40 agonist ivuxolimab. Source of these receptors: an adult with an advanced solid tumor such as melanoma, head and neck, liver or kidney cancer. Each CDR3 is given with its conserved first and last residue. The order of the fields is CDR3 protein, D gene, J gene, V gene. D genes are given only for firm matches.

CDR3 protein: CASSLVGGYNSPLHF
D gene: .
J gene: TRBJ1-6
V gene: TRBV5-5

CDR3 protein: CASSWGQGGDGYTF
D gene: TRBD1
J gene: TRBJ1-2
V gene: TRBV6-6

CDR3 protein: CASRIRRNEQFF
D gene: .
J gene: TRBJ2-1
V gene: TRBV11-2

CDR3 protein: CASSPSRAANTGELFF
D gene: .
J gene: TRBJ2-2
V gene: TRBV9

CDR3 protein: CASSLTGKTYEQYF
D gene: .
J gene: TRBJ2-7
V gene: TRBV11-2

CDR3 protein: CASRDSGGNQPQHF
D gene: .
J gene: TRBJ1-5
V gene: TRBV4-1

CDR3 protein: CASSLGGFNSPLHF
D gene: .
J gene: TRBJ1-6
V gene: TRBV7-9

CDR3 protein: CASSNSGQRNEKLFF
D gene: TRBD1
J gene: TRBJ1-4
V gene: TRBV19

CDR3 protein: CASSTGQGLNEKLFF
D gene: TRBD1
J gene: TRBJ1-4
V gene: TRBV5-1

CDR3 protein: CASSQGYGGYEKLFF
D gene: .
J gene: TRBJ1-4
V gene: TRBV7-6

CDR3 protein: CASRGNPNNEQFF
D gene: .
J gene: TRBJ2-1
V gene: TRBV6-1

CDR3 protein: CATSRVRASGANVLTF
D gene: .
J gene: TRBJ2-6
V gene: TRBV15

CDR3 protein: CASSLAQGFPYNEQFF
D gene: .
J gene: TRBJ2-1
V gene: TRBV6-5

CDR3 protein: CASSLGAGAYNEQFF
D gene: .
J gene: TRBJ2-1
V gene: TRBV7-9

CDR3 protein: CASSLGGQNNSPLHF
D gene: .
J gene: TRBJ1-6
V gene: TRBV7-9

CDR3 protein: CASSLVALRGKNIQYF
D gene: .
J gene: TRBJ2-4
V gene: TRBV7-8

CDR3 protein: CASSLEVTANYGYTF
D gene: .
J gene: TRBJ1-2
V gene: TRBV7-9

CDR3 protein: CASLTGTGTEKLFF
D gene: TRBD1
J gene: TRBJ1-4
V gene: TRBV5-1

CDR3 protein: CASSLRATNYGYTF
D gene: .
J gene: TRBJ1-2
V gene: TRBV5-1

CDR3 protein: CASTVSQNPLYEQYF
D gene: .
J gene: TRBJ2-7
V gene: TRBV5-6

CDR3 protein: CASSGLTGAGELFF
D gene: .
J gene: TRBJ2-2
V gene: TRBV19

CDR3 protein: CASSLAHFTDTQYF
D gene: .
J gene: TRBJ2-3
V gene: TRBV7-9

CDR3 protein: CASSSYGQSYEQYF
D gene: .
J gene: TRBJ2-7
V gene: TRBV27

CDR3 protein: CASSGSLNTEAFF
D gene: .
J gene: TRBJ1-1
V gene: TRBV5-5

CDR3 protein: CATSRDFRAGANTDTQYF
D gene: .
J gene: TRBJ2-3
V gene: TRBV15

CDR3 protein: CASSSIREMTQYF
D gene: .
J gene: TRBJ2-3
V gene: TRBV7-3

CDR3 protein: CANPRNWGGVWTGELFF
D gene: TRBD2
J gene: TRBJ2-2
V gene: TRBV10-3